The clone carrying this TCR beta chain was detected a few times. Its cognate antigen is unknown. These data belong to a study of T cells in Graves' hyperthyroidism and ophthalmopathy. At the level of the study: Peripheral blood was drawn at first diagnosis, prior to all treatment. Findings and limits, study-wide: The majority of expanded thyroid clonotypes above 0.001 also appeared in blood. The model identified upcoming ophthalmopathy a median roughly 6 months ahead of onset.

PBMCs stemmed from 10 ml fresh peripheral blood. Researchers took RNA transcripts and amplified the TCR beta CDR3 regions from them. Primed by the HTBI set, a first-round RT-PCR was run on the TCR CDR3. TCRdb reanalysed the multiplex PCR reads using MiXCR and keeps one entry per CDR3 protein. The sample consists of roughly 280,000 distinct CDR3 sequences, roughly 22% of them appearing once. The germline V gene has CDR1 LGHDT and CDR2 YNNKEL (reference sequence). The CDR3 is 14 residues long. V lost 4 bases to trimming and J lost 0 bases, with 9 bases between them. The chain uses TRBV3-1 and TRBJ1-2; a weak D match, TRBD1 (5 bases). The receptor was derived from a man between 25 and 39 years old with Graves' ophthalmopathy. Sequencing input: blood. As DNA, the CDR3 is TGTGCCAGCAGCCGGGACGGAGCTAACTATGGCTACACCTTC. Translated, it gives CASSRDGANYGYTF.